Below are 17 T cell receptor beta chains sequenced from a single sample in a study of vaccination effects on CD4 cells after COVID-19 (dated by TCRdb to 2022 to 2024). After roughly 11 days of culture, CD4+ T cells were isolated with the EasySep CD4+ T cell isolation kit. Participants received two doses of either the BNT162b2 or the mRNA-1273 mRNA SARS-CoV-2 vaccine. Libraries were built with the immunoSEQ multiplex PCR assay. TCRdb's version of the immuneACCESS table is confined to in-frame rearrangements and falls short of the full clone set. An unresolved V gene accounts for under half of the shortfall where checked; the remainder is of unknown origin. This sample gives approximately 57,000 clones in total; about 81% of them show up just once. The biggest ten clones account for 3.5% to 5.5% of the sample. These receptors lack a known antigen. Sequencing used CD4+ T cells from PBMCs cultured without peptide, obtained after COVID-19 vaccination. Receptors were obtained from a human donor who received a COVID-19 vaccine.

The V and J genes are TRBV4-1 and TRBJ2-7; 7 nucleotides agree with TRBD1. Germline V gene lookup returns CDR1 MGHRA and CDR2 YSYEKL. CDR3 size: 16 residues. With 1 base clipped from V and 0 bases from J, the junction kept 6 bases outside the gene matches. CDR3 residues: CASSQAKGQSSYEQYF. The CDR3 region has the DNA TGCGCCAGCAGCCAAGCGAAGGGACAGAGCTCCTACGAGCAGTACTTC.

This clone has more than one count but fewer than ten. This chain links TRBV3-1 (or the pseudogene TRBV3-2) with TRBJ1-5, with 9 bases aligning to TRBD1. The CDR3 totals 17 residues. CDR1 is LGHDT and CDR2 is YNNKEL in the germline V gene (reference sequence). Trimming at V came to 0 bases and at J to 5 bases, leaving 8 bases not matched to a gene. The chain's CDR3 is CASSQETGGDRHQPQHF. In nucleotides, the CDR3 is TGTGCCAGCAGCCAAGAAACAGGGGGCGATCGTCATCAGCCCCAGCATTTT.

V and J are TRBV4-1 and TRBJ2-2; possibly TRBD2 for D (6 bases). V lost 3 bases and J 0 bases, leaving 14 bases between the germline ends. The CDR3 covers 17 residues. CDR1 MGHRA and CDR2 YSYEKL come from the germline V gene. In nucleotides, the CDR3 is TGCGCCAGCAGCCAGGGGACTGTCCGCTCGAACACCGGGGAGCTGTTTTTT. Encoded protein: CASSQGTVRSNTGELFF.

There are a few counts of this clone. The rearrangement joins TRBV28 to TRBJ1-1, with D hard to call. Germline CDR1 reads MDHEN; CDR2 reads SYDVKM. This CDR3 is built from 14 residues. The V end lost 3 bases, the J end lost 10 bases, and 18 bases lay between the germline ends. This CDR3 is CASSLGRQSERAFF. CDR3 sequence (DNA): TGTGCCAGCAGTTTGGGTAGGCAGAGCGAGAGAGCTTTCTTT. The variable domain in full, with the rest retrieved from reference TRBV28 and TRBJ1-1, is DVKVTQSSRYLVKRTGEKVFLECVQDMDHENMFWYRQDPGLGLRLIYFSYDVKMKEKGDIPEGYSVSREKKERFSLILESASTNQTSMYLCASSLGRQSERAFFGQGTRLTVV.

The chain recombines TRBV4-1 with TRBJ1-2; possible D gene TRBD1, 5 bases. CDR3 length: 14 amino acids. V was cut by 1 base and J by 2 bases, with 8 bases left in between. Germline V lookup: CDR1 MGHRA, CDR2 YSYEKL. In DNA form, the CDR3 reads TGCGCCAGCAGCCAAGTAGAGGGGAACTATGGCTACACCTTC. Its translation: CASSQVEGNYGYTF.

The genes are TRBV13 and TRBJ1-2, with 9 nucleotides matching TRBD1. CDR3 length equals 13 residues. Germline V gene data show CDR1 as PRHDT and CDR2 as FYEKMQ (reference sequence). The V gene end was trimmed by 5 bases and the J gene end by 6 bases; junction bases not matched to a gene: 4. This chain's CDR3 is CASSVGQGDGYTF. The CDR3 DNA reads as TGTGCCAGCAGCGTGGGACAGGGAGATGGCTACACCTTC.

The chain uses TRBV5-1 and TRBJ2-3, with D possibly TRBD1 on 6 matching bases. The CDR3 totals 14 residues. Trimming removed 6 bases from V and 2 bases from J, with 13 bases in between. Germline V lookup: CDR1 SGHRS, CDR2 YFSETQ. The CDR3 spells CASTQDRDTDTQYF. CDR3 nucleotide sequence: TGCGCCAGCACCCAGGACAGAGACACAGATACGCAGTATTTT.

This clone was counted only a few times. The chain joins TRBV6-5 to TRBJ2-3, with no clear D. The germline V and J ends were trimmed by 5 bases and 6 bases, with 9 bases remaining between them. Germline V gene data show CDR1 as MNHEY and CDR2 as SVGAGI. The CDR3 loop spans 12 amino acids. As DNA, the CDR3 is TGTGCCAGCAGTATCGGTGGGGATACGCAGTATTTT. Protein: CASSIGGDTQYF.

This chain links TRBV7-2 with TRBJ2-5; D is unclear. The V gene's germline CDR1 is SGHTA and CDR2 FQGNSA. Trimming stripped 4 bases from V and 1 base from J, with 7 bases between. The CDR3 is 13 amino acids. CDR3 sequence reads: CASSSRVQETQYF. CDR3 sequence (DNA): TGTGCCAGCAGCTCCCGGGTCCAAGAGACCCAGTACTTC.

The chain carries TRBV13 and TRBJ1-1; a weak D match, TRBD1 (5 bases). This CDR3 spans 16 amino acids. Germline V gene lookup returns CDR1 PRHDT and CDR2 FYEKMQ (reference sequence). V lost 4 bases and J 3 bases, leaving 18 bases between the germline ends. CDR3 region: CASSYGGHKRDTEAFF. DNA of the CDR3: TGTGCCAGCAGCTACGGGGGTCATAAAAGGGACACTGAAGCTTTCTTT.

This chain joins TRBV6-1 and TRBJ1-4; D is perhaps TRBD1 (5 bases). The CDR3 contains 14 residues. Germline lookup yields CDR1 MNHNS and CDR2 SASEGT. The germline V and J ends were trimmed by 6 bases and 5 bases, with 13 bases remaining between them. CDR3 in DNA: TGTGCCAGCAGCTCCGGGGCCTTAAATGAAAAACTGTTTTTT. This gives the protein CASSSGALNEKLFF.

The chain is built from TRBV13 and TRBJ1-1, with a tentative D call TRBD1 (5 bases). The germline V gene encodes CDR1 PRHDT and CDR2 FYEKMQ (reference sequence). This CDR3 region has 14 residues. Trimming removed 2 bases from V and 3 bases from J, with 10 bases in between. The CDR3, as DNA: TGTGCCAGCAGCTTACAGGGCAGGCACACTGAAGCTTTCTTT. Translated: CASSLQGRHTEAFF.

This clone was seen more than once but under ten times. J is TRBJ1-6 and V is TRBV28; D not certain. The CDR3 sequence is 19 residues long. V was shortened by 8 bases and J by 0 bases, with 23 bases between the two germline ends. Germline V gene data show CDR1 as MDHEN and CDR2 as SYDVKM. The DNA of the CDR3 is TGTGCCAGCGGCCGAGGGAGTTGGGGTTATGGCTCCTATAATTCACCCCTCCACTTT. This translates into CASGRGSWGYGSYNSPLHF.

The chain employs TRBV7-6 and TRBJ2-2; 10 bases are a match to TRBD2. Germline CDR1 reads SGHVS; CDR2 reads FNYEAQ. There are 15 residues in the CDR3. V lost 6 bases and J lost 1; bases outside the gene matches: 2. In DNA form, the CDR3 reads TGTGCCAGCAGACGGACTAGCGGGAACACCGGGGAGCTGTTTTTT. Translating gives CASRRTSGNTGELFF.

A single count supports this clone. The J gene is TRBJ1-1, the V gene TRBV28; D gene ambiguous. The germline gives CDR1 MDHEN, CDR2 SYDVKM. With 4 bases removed from V and 2 bases from J, the gap between germline ends came to 14 bases. This CDR3 comprises 15 residues. CDR3 region: CASSWVPGLNTEAFF. The CDR3 DNA reads TGTGCCAGCAGTTGGGTACCGGGCCTAAACACTGAAGCTTTCTTT.

The gene calls are TRBV7-8 and TRBJ1-6; possibly TRBD1 for D (5 bases). Germline values: CDR1 SGHVS, CDR2 FQNEAQ. This CDR3 is built from 15 residues. The V end lost 5 bases, the J end lost 7 bases, and 15 bases lay between the germline ends. In DNA, the CDR3 is TGTGCCAGCAGCCCAAGATGGGACTCAAATTCACCCCTCCACTTT. Translated: CASSPRWDSNSPLHF.

This clone has only a few counts. The chain joins TRBV9 to TRBJ1-2; 9 bases map to TRBD1. V gave up 3 bases and J gave up 4 bases; unmatched junction bases: 4. CDR1 and CDR2 (germline): SGDLS, YYNGEE. The CDR3 runs 14 residues. The CDR3 here is CASSAGQGSYGYTF. The CDR3 DNA reads TGTGCCAGCAGCGCTGGACAGGGGAGCTATGGCTACACCTTC.